This T cell receptor (beta chain) was recorded in a study of response to subunit inactivated influenza vaccine. The study's findings and limits: There was a suggestion from the authors that each seasonal influenza vaccination recruits few new T cells.

This clonotype showed up just a few times. What it binds is not known. MiXCR was run by TCRdb on the RT-PCR reads, yielding one entry per CDR3 protein. Seen here are more than 450,000 distinct CDR3 sequences, about an eighth observed once, and the top ten hold roughly 10%. The source is a man aged 50-60 years who received an inactivated influenza vaccine. The specimen comprised PBMCs from blood, sampled on the day of vaccination.

The CDR3 DNA follows: TGCAGTGCGTCTACAGAATACGAGCAGTACTTC. Residues: CSASTEYEQYF. This chain uses TRBV20-1 with TRBJ2-7, with D uncertain. V was trimmed by 6 bases and J by 4 bases, leaving 10 bases between them. The CDR3 runs to 11 residues. Germline CDR1 is DFQATT and CDR2 is SNEGSKA (reference sequence).